This T cell receptor beta chain was sequenced in a study of siplizumab effects on memory and regulatory T cells (dated by TCRdb to between 2019 and 2020). As for the study more broadly: The effect of the anti-CD2 antibody siplizumab on alloreactive T-cell subsets was examined in allogeneic mixed lymphocyte reactions constructed from human PBMCs.

TCRbeta CDR3 sequencing was performed on sorted unstimulated T cells and on proliferating T cells recovered from mixed lymphocyte reactions. Fresh whole blood from fewer than 11 HLA-typed healthy donors was used to isolate PBMCs. To map where alloreactive clones came from, CD4+ regulatory T cells in the unstimulated state were FACS-sorted. The library was built by means of the immunoSEQ multiplex PCR assay. Each sample had 90,000 to 100,000 TCR templates assayed by the deep sequencing platform. Genomic DNA extracted from sorted T cells was used for TCRbeta CDR3 sequencing. As for how the authors treated the data: The R programming language was used for clonal analysis of the TCRbeta CDR3 data. Unstimulated samples were compared with post-reaction CFSE-low samples to define alloreactive CD4+ and CD8+ clones. Regulatory or non-regulatory origin was assigned to alloreactive CD4+ clones by matching of sequences to sorted unstimulated Treg and non-Treg repertoires. This immuneACCESS table, as held by TCRdb, lists in-frame sequences with V and J called but not all clones. Of the missing ones, under half trace to an unresolved V gene in checked studies; the others have no known cause. V and J calls and clone size follow that table, whereas D and trimming were derived from the DNA. A total of 110,000 or so clones appear in this sample, 92% of them only once. Clones ranked in the top ten supply around 0.75% of the sample.

As concerns this clone: Its binding antigen is unknown. Nothing much larger sits one base from this clone, and base qualities are not available.

What the research found in general, with its limitations: About 75-96% of proliferating CD4+ or CD8+ clones could not be given a naive or memory phenotype. Among mappable alloreactive CD4+ clones, the Treg-derived fraction averaged around 70% with siplizumab versus approximately 27% in control reactions. The cumulative frequency of alloreactive sequences that could be traced back to unstimulated CD4+ memory T cells was significantly reduced by siplizumab. Unstimulated naive T cells appeared more diverse than memory T cells, and naive cells seemed to contribute substantially to the alloresponse. Because sequences at frequencies below about 10^-5 were poorly captured, only a minor fraction of alloreactive clones could be mapped back to unstimulated subsets. Whether proliferating Tregs from siplizumab cultures actually had suppressive function was not functionally confirmed.

What was sequenced was Tregs sorted from blood. The sequence derives from a human donor in good health.

Here the CDR3 is given as CASKEVFGQNTGELFF. The DNA sequence is TGTGCCAGCAAGGAGGTATTCGGACAAAACACCGGGGAGCTGTTTTTT. This chain is built from TRBV28 and TRBJ2-2, with the D segment possibly TRBD1 or TRBD2, each aligning over 5 bases. CDR1 and CDR2 are drawn from the germline V gene: MDHEN, SYDVKM. Including the terminal cysteine and phenylalanine, the CDR3 comprises 16 residues. CDR3 DNA is the only sequence kept; it has 48 bases, read in frame from the first base. The V end loses 7 bases and the J end loses 2 bases, and a stretch of 17 bases separates them. Here the CDR3 is joined to the reference TRBV28 and TRBJ2-2 genes, and the full variable domain is: DVKVTQSSRYLVKRTGEKVFLECVQDMDHENMFWYRQDPGLGLRLIYFSYDVKMKEKGDIPEGYSVSREKKERFSLILESASTNQTSMYLCASKEVFGQNTGELFFGEGSRLTVL.